This entry lists 12 T cell receptor beta chains sequenced from one sample in a study of PD-L1 blockade in urothelial cancer (dated by TCRdb to between 2016 and 2019). The library was produced with the immunoSEQ multiplex PCR assay. As stored in TCRdb, this immuneACCESS dataset retains in-frame rearrangements with V and J assigned. A fraction of the clones does not appear; measured against another copy, unresolved V genes explain less than half of the discrepancy, and the remainder lacks a known reason. Across this sample there are 40,000 or so clones, with approximately 90% seen only once. The top ten constitute around 11% of the sample. The sample's time point, from its label and the paper: pretreatment peripheral blood. Sequencing used PBMCs, obtained around atezolizumab (anti-PD-L1) treatment. All receptors derive from a woman aged 55-69 years with urothelial cancer.

The chain is built from TRBV4-1 and TRBJ1-5; D is undetermined. The CDR3 runs to 13 residues. V lost 1 base to trimming and J lost 9 bases, with 10 bases between them. In germline, CDR1 is MGHRA, CDR2 YSYEKL. CDR3 sequence: CASSQAGDRPQHF. DNA of the CDR3: TGCGCCAGCAGCCAAGCCGGAGATCGGCCCCAGCATTTT.

The chain recombines TRBV6-1 with TRBJ2-7, with no clear D. Germline CDR1 is MNHNS and CDR2 is SASEGT. This CDR3 has 12 amino acids. V was trimmed by 6 bases and J by 7 bases, leaving 13 bases between them. CDR3 in DNA: TGTGCCAGCAGACCGGGTTTTCGGGAGCAGTACTTC. Translating gives CASRPGFREQYF.

The J gene is TRBJ2-3, the V gene TRBV7-2; D unclear. CDR3 length: 11 amino acids. The V gene's germline CDR1 is SGHTA and CDR2 FQGNSA. Trimming pared 5 bases from V and 3 bases from J, leaving 3 bases between. The CDR3 loop is CASSLTDTQYF. CDR3 DNA: TGTGCCAGCAGCCTAACAGATACGCAGTATTTT. Together with reference TRBV7-2 and TRBJ2-3, the CDR3 gives the full variable domain: GAGVSQSPSNKVTEKGKDVELRCDPISGHTALYWYRQSLGQGLEFLIYFQGNSAPDKSGLPSDRFSAERTGGSVSTLTIQRTQQEDSAVYLCASSLTDTQYFGPGTRLTVL.

V is TRBV27 and J is TRBJ2-7, with D perhaps matching TRBD1 (5 bases). Per the germline V gene, CDR1 is MNHEY and CDR2 is SMNVEV (reference sequence). The length of the CDR3 is 15 residues. The V end lost 0 bases, the J end lost 3 bases, and 12 bases lay between the germline ends. DNA for the CDR3: TGTGCCAGCAGTTTATCATCAAAGGGGATCTACGAGCAGTACTTC. It yields the protein CASSLSSKGIYEQYF.

The table lists this clone with a count of one. V and J are TRBV5-1 and TRBJ2-2, with 8 positions matching TRBD2. CDR1 is SGHRS, CDR2 YFSETQ, per germline. The CDR3 is 16 residues long. The V segment lost 4 bases and the J segment 4 bases; nucleotides outside the gene matches: 9. The CDR3 loop reads CASSTRKREFTGELFF. The CDR3 DNA sequence: TGCGCCAGCAGCACCAGGAAGCGGGAGTTCACCGGGGAGCTGTTTTTT. The full variable domain, with the rest looked up from reference TRBV5-1 and TRBJ2-2, is KAGVTQTPRYLIKTRGQQVTLSCSPISGHRSVSWYQQTPGQGLQFLFEYFSETQRNKGNFPGRFSGRQFSNSRSEMNVSTLELGDSALYLCASSTRKREFTGELFFGEGSRLTVL.

The J gene is TRBJ1-3, the V gene TRBV7-2; 7 nucleotides match TRBD1. Germline CDR1 reads SGHTA; CDR2 reads FQGNSA. The junction had 4 bases not matched to a gene; V was cut back by 2 bases and J by 3 bases. CDR3 length: 15 amino acids. The CDR3 coding sequence is TGTGCCAGCAGCTTATCACAGGGGAGTGGAAACACCATATATTTT. Its protein product is CASSLSQGSGNTIYF. The full variable domain, in which reference TRBV7-2 and TRBJ1-3 provide the parts outside the CDR3, is GAGVSQSPSNKVTEKGKDVELRCDPISGHTALYWYRQSLGQGLEFLIYFQGNSAPDKSGLPSDRFSAERTGGSVSTLTIQRTQQEDSAVYLCASSLSQGSGNTIYFGEGSWLTVV.

The chain carries TRBV5-8 and TRBJ1-2; D unclear. The ends were cut back, 0 bases at V and 8 bases at J, with 17 bases in the middle. Germline loops: CDR1 SGHTS, CDR2 YDEGEE. The CDR3 is 15 amino acids. CDR3 nucleotide sequence: TGTGCCAGCAGCTTGGGATACGGCCAGGTGGCCGGCTACACCTTC. As protein: CASSLGYGQVAGYTF.

This clone was recorded once. The chain carries TRBV23-1 and TRBJ1-2, with TRBD1 matching over 7 bases. TRBV23-1 is reported as an ORF; its role is uncertain. There are 14 residues in the CDR3. The trim removed 3 bases at V and 8 bases at J, leaving 9 bases unmatched. The CDR3: CASSHPKQGYGYTF. The DNA for the CDR3 is TGCGCCAGCAGTCATCCGAAACAGGGGTACGGCTACACCTTC.

The count of this clone is one. This sequence joins TRBV2 and TRBJ2-7; D perhaps matches TRBD2 (7 bases). The CDR3 covers 14 residues. The germline CDR1 and CDR2 sequences are SNHLY and FYNNEI. V gave up 8 bases and J gave up 4 bases, with 18 bases separating them. CDR3 region: CASLEGEGLYEQYF. As DNA, the CDR3 is TGTGCCAGCTTGGAGGGGGAGGGATTATACGAGCAGTACTTC.

The J gene is TRBJ1-2, the V gene TRBV10-2; no clear D. V was clipped by 4 bases and J by 1 base, with 16 bases between them. The CDR3 has 16 amino acids. CDR1 is WSHSY, CDR2 SAAADI, per germline. Here the CDR3 reads CASSVVRGNVNYGYTF. The CDR3 bases are TGCGCCAGCAGTGTAGTACGAGGGAACGTTAACTATGGCTACACCTTC.

J is TRBJ2-7 and V is TRBV2; D is unresolved. CDR1 and CDR2 from the germline V gene are SNHLY and FYNNEI. The CDR3 spans 13 residues. The ends were cut back, 2 bases at V and 3 bases at J, with 8 bases in the middle. The CDR3 region is CASSERRLYEQYF. The CDR3 DNA reads as TGTGCCAGCAGTGAAAGGCGGCTCTACGAGCAGTACTTC.

This clone was counted a few times. The genes are TRBV7-2 and TRBJ1-3; D is possibly TRBD1 (6 bases). V was pared by 1 base and J by 0 bases, with 7 bases between. CDR1 and CDR2 from the germline V gene are SGHTA and FQGNSA. The CDR3 sequence is 15 residues long. CDR3 loop: CASSLGQASGNTIYF. As DNA, the CDR3 is TGTGCCAGCAGCTTAGGACAGGCCTCTGGAAACACCATATATTTT.